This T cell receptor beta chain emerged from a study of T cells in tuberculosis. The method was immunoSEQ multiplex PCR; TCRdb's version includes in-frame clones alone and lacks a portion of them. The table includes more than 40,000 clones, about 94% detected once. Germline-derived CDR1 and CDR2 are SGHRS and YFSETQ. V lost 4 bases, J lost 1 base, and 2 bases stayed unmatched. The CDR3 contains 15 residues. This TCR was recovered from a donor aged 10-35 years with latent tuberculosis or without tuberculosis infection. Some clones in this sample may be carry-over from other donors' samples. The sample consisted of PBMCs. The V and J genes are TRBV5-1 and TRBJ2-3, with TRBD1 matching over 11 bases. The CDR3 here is CASSPGQGGTDTQYF. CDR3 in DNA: TGCGCCAGCAGCCCGGGACAGGGGGGCACAGATACGCAGTATTTT. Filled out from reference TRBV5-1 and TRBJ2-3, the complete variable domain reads KAGVTQTPRYLIKTRGQQVTLSCSPISGHRSVSWYQQTPGQGLQFLFEYFSETQRNKGNFPGRFSGRQFSNSRSEMNVSTLELGDSALYLCASSPGQGGTDTQYFGPGTRLTVL.